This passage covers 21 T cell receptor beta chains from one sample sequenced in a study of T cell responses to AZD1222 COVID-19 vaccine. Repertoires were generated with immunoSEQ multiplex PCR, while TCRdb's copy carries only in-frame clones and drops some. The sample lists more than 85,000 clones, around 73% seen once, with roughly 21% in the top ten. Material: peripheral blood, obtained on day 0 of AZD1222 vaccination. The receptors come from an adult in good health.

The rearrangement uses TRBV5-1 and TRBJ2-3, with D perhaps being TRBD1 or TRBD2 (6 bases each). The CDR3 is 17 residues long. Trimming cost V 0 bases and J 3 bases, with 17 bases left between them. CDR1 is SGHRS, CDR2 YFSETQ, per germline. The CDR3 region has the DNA TGCGCCAGCAGCTTGGCCACGTCCGGGGGCGGGACAGATACGCAGTATTTT. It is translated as CASSLATSGGGTDTQYF.

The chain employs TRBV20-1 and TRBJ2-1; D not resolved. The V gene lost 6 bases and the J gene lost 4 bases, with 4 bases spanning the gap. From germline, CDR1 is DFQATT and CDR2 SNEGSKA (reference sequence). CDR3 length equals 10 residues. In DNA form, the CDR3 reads TGCAGTGCCCATTACAATGAGCAGTTCTTC. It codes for CSAHYNEQFF.

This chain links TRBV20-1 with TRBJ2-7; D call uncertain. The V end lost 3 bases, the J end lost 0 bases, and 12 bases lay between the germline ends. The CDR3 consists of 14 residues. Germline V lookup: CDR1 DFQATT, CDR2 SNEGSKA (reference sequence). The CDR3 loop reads CSASRSASSYEQYF. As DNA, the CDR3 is TGCAGTGCTAGTAGAAGCGCGAGCTCCTACGAGCAGTACTTC.

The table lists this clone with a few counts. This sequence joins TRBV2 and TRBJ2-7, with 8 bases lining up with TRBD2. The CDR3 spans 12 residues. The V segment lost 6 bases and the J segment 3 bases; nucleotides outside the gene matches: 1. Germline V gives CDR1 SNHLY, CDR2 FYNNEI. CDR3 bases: TGTGCCAGCAGGGGACTAGACTACGAGCAGTACTTC. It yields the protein CASRGLDYEQYF.

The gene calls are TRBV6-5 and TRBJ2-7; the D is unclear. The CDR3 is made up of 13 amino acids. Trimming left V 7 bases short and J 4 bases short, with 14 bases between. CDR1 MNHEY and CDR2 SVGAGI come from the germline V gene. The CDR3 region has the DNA TGTGCCAGCATTCCGGGCCCAATGTACGAGCAGTACTTC. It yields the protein CASIPGPMYEQYF.

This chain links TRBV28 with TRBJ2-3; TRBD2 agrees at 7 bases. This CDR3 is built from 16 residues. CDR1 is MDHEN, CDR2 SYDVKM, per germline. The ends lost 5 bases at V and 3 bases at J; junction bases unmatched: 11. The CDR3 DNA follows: TGTGCCAGCAGTGGAAGGACTAGGAGGCGGACAGATACGCAGTATTTT. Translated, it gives CASSGRTRRRTDTQYF.

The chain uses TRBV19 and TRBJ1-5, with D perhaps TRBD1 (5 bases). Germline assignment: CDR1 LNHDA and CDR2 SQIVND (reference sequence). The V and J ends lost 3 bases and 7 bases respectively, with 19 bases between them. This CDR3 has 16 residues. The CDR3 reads CASSIVGAGGRQPQHF. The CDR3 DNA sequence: TGTGCCAGTAGTATCGTAGGCGCGGGGGGACGACAGCCCCAGCATTTT.

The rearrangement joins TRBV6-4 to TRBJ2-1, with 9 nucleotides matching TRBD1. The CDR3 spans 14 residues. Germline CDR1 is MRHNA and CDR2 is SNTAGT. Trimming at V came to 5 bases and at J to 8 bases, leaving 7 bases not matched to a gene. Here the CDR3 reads CASSYRGRGDEQFF. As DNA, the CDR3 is TGTGCCAGCAGTTACAGGGGGCGAGGCGATGAGCAGTTCTTC.

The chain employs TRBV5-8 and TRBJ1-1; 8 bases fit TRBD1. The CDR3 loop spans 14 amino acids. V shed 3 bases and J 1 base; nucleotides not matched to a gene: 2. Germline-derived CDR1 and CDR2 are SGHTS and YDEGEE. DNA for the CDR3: TGTGCCAGCAGCTCTGGACAGGGGAACACTGAAGCTTTCTTT. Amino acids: CASSSGQGNTEAFF.

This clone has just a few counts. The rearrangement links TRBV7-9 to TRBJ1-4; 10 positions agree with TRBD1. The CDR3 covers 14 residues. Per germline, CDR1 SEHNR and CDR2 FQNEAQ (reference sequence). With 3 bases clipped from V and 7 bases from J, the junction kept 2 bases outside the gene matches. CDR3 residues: CASSLDRGSEKLFF. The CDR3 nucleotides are TGTGCCAGCAGCTTGGACAGGGGGAGTGAAAAACTGTTTTTT. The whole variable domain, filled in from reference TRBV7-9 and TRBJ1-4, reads DTGVSQNPRHKITKRGQNVTFRCDPISEHNRLYWYRQTLGQGPEFLTYFQNEAQLEKSRLLSDRFSAERPKGSFSTLEIQRTEQGDSAMYLCASSLDRGSEKLFFGSGTQLSVL.

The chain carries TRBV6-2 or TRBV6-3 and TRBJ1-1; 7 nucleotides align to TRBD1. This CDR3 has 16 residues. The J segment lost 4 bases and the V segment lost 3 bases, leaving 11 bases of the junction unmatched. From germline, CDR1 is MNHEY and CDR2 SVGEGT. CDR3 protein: CASSYPGQLIFTEAFF. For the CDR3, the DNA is TGTGCCAGCAGTTATCCGGGACAGTTGATTTTCACTGAAGCTTTCTTT.

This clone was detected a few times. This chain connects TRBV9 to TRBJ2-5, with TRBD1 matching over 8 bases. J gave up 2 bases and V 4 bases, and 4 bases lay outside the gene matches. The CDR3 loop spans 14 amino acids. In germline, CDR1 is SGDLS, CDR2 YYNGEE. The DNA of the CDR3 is TGTGCCAGCAGCCCGGGACAGGCACAAGAGACCCAGTACTTC. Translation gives CASSPGQAQETQYF.

This CDR3 reads CASSLRDRQETQYF. CDR3 nucleotides: TGTGCCAGCAGTCTCCGGGACAGACAAGAGACCCAGTACTTC. The gene calls are TRBV5-8 and TRBJ2-5; 7 nucleotides agree with TRBD1. V shed 5 bases and J 2 bases; nucleotides not matched to a gene: 6. Germline V gene lookup returns CDR1 SGHTS and CDR2 YDEGEE. The CDR3 has 14 residues.

CDR3 sequence reads: CASSPQRAGHNEQFF. The CDR3 DNA reads as TGTGCCAGCAGTCCACAGCGGGCCGGCCACAATGAGCAGTTCTTC. The gene calls are TRBV27 and TRBJ2-1, with D possibly TRBD2 on 6 matching bases. Deletions cut 5 bases from V and 5 bases from J, with 16 bases between. Germline CDR1 and CDR2: MNHEY and SMNVEV (reference sequence). This CDR3 has 15 amino acids.

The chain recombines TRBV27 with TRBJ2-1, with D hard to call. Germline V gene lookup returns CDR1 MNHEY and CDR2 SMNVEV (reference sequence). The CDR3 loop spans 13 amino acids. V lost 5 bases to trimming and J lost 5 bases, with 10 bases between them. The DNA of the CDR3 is TGTGCCAGCAGTCCCCAAGGAAACAATGAGCAGTTCTTC. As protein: CASSPQGNNEQFF.

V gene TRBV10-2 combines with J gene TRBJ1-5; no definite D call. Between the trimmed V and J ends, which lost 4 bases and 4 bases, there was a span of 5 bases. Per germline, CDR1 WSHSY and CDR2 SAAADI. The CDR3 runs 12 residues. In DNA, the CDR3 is TGCGCCAGCAGTGGGATAAATCAGCCCCAGCATTTT. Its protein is CASSGINQPQHF.

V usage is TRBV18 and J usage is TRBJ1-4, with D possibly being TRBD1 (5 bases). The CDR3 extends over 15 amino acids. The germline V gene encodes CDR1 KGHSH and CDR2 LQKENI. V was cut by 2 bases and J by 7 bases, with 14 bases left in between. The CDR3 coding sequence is TGTGCCAGCTCACCAGGGACGGGGGTGGCTGAAAAACTGTTTTTT. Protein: CASSPGTGVAEKLFF. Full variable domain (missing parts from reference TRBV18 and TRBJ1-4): NAGVMQNPRHLVRRRGQEARLRCSPMKGHSHVYWYRQLPEEGLKFMVYLQKENIIDESGMPKERFSAEFPKEGPSILRIQQVVRGDSAAYFCASSPGTGVAEKLFFGSGTQLSVL.

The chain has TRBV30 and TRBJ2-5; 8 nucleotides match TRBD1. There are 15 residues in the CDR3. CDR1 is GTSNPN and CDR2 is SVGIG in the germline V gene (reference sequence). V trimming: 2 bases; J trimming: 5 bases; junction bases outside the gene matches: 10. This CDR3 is CAWSTSGGGKETQYF. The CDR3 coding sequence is TGTGCCTGGAGTACCTCAGGGGGCGGAAAGGAGACCCAGTACTTC.

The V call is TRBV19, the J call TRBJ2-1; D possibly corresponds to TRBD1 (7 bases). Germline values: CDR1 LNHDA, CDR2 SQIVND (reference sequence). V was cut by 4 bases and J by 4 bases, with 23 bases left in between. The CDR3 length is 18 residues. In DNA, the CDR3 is TGTGCCAGTAGTAGCCCCAGGGGGGTAGCGACAGAGTACAATGAGCAGTTCTTC. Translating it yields CASSSPRGVATEYNEQFF.

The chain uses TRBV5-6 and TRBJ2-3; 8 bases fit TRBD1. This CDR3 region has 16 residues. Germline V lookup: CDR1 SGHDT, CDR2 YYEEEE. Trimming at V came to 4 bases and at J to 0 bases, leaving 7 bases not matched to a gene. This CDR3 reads CASSLDRVRSTDTQYF. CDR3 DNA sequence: TGTGCCAGCAGCCTGGACAGGGTTCGTAGCACAGATACGCAGTATTTT.

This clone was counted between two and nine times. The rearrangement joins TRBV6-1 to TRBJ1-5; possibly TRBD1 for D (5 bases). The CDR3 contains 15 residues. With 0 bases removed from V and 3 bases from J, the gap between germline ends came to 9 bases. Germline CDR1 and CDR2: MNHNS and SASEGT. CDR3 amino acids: CASSEAGPDNQPQHF. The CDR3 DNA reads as TGTGCCAGCAGTGAAGCGGGGCCCGACAATCAGCCCCAGCATTTT.